What follows are 32 T cell receptor beta chains derived from one specimen sequenced in a study of blood T cell repertoires in COVID-19. The protocol was immunoSEQ multiplex PCR, while the TCRdb copy is restricted to in-frame clones and leaves out a portion. The sample holds 250,000 to 300,000 clones, 70% to 90% seen once. Sample: peripheral blood. These receptors were collected from a woman in her thirties or forties with acute or convalescent COVID-19.

About this clone: A read error may produce the germline difference seen at one junction end. The rearrangement joins TRBV30 to TRBJ1-1; D not resolved. Germline V gene data show CDR1 as GTSNPN and CDR2 as SVGIG (reference sequence). This CDR3 is built from 19 residues. DNA of the CDR3: TGTGCCGGGAGGCCACGAATTATGGCAGGCCCCCCGCAGGACACTGAAGCTTTCTTT. Translating gives CAGRPRIMAGPPQDTEAFF.

The chain joins TRBV5-4 to TRBJ2-5, with D possibly TRBD2 on 5 matching bases. Germline CDR1 SGHNT, CDR2 YYREEE (reference sequence). The CDR3 spans 13 residues. V gave up 3 bases and J gave up 5 bases, with 11 bases separating them. CDR3 residues: CASSSGGMETQYF. The DNA for the CDR3 is TGTGCCAGCAGCTCCGGAGGTATGGAGACCCAGTACTTC.

This clone was found a few times. V is TRBV12-5 and J is TRBJ1-2, with a possible D match to TRBD1 (5 bases). This CDR3 region has 16 residues. The germline V and J ends were trimmed by 0 bases and 3 bases, with 14 bases remaining between them. Germline V CDR1 and CDR2: LGHNT, FRNRAP. CDR3 DNA: TGTGCTAGTGGTTTGGTAAATCCCCGGGGGGACTATGGCTACACCTTC. Translation gives CASGLVNPRGDYGYTF.

This clone was recorded only once. The chain joins TRBV19 to TRBJ2-5; a weak D match, TRBD2 (5 bases). CDR1 is LNHDA and CDR2 is SQIVND in the germline V gene (reference sequence). Between the trimmed V and J ends, which lost 2 bases and 2 bases, there was a span of 9 bases. This CDR3 is built from 14 residues. The CDR3 region has the DNA TGTGCCAGTAGTATACCGGGGTCTCAAGAGACCCAGTACTTC. This codes for CASSIPGSQETQYF.

The CDR3 sequence is CASSPGGFEQFF. In DNA, the CDR3 is TGTGCCAGCAGCCCCGGGGGATTCGAGCAGTTCTTC. The rearrangement uses TRBV5-4 and TRBJ2-1, with D possibly TRBD2 on 6 matching bases. The V end lost 4 bases, the J end lost 10 bases, and 12 bases lay between the germline ends. The V gene's germline CDR1 is SGHNT and CDR2 YYREEE (reference sequence). The CDR3 has 12 amino acids. Based on the CDR3 plus reference TRBV5-4 and TRBJ2-1, the full variable domain is ETGVTQSPTHLIKTRGQQVTLRCSSQSGHNTVSWYQQALGQGPQFIFQYYREEENGRGNFPPRFSGLQFPNYSSELNVNALELDDSALYLCASSPGGFEQFFGPGTRLTVL.

The J gene is TRBJ2-4, the V gene TRBV12-5; D is perhaps TRBD1 (5 bases). Germline CDR1 and CDR2: LGHNT and FRNRAP. Between the trimmed V and J ends, which lost 2 bases and 4 bases, there was a span of 15 bases. The CDR3 is 16 residues long. In nucleotides, the CDR3 is TGTGCTAGTGGTTTGCCCCAGGACACAGTGAAAAACATTCAGTACTTC. As protein: CASGLPQDTVKNIQYF.

This rearrangement joins TRBV5-1 to TRBJ2-1; D may be TRBD1 (6 bases). Germline V lookup: CDR1 SGHRS, CDR2 YFSETQ. V lost 5 bases and J lost 9, with 15 bases in between. The CDR3 extends over 13 amino acids. The CDR3 region is CASRVQPDSEQFF. The CDR3 DNA reads as TGCGCCAGCAGGGTACAGCCGGACAGTGAGCAGTTCTTC.

The rearrangement joins TRBV19 to TRBJ1-1, with TRBD1 identical over 7 bases. This CDR3 is 16 amino acids long. CDR1 is LNHDA and CDR2 is SQIVND in the germline V gene (reference sequence). Trimming at V came to 5 bases and at J to 3 bases, leaving 12 bases not matched to a gene. CDR3 in DNA: TGTGCCAGTAGTCCCCGGTCAGGGGGAACGCACACTGAAGCTTTCTTT. Residues: CASSPRSGGTHTEAFF.

In this sample, this clone turned up once. This chain links TRBV6-2 or TRBV6-3 with TRBJ1-2, with TRBD1 identical over 8 bases. This CDR3 is 15 amino acids long. V dropped 2 bases and J dropped 4; count of bases not matched to a gene: 6. The germline CDR1 and CDR2 sequences are MNHEY and SVGEGT. CDR3: CASSYGTGDSYGYTF. The CDR3 DNA reads as TGTGCCAGCAGTTACGGGACAGGAGACTCCTATGGCTACACCTTC.

This clone came up once. Its ends do not fully match the called genes, so a read error is possible. The chain recombines TRBV2 with TRBJ2-3; TRBD1 matches at 11 bases. From germline, CDR1 is SNHLY and CDR2 FYNNEI. The CDR3 has 15 amino acids. CDR3 residues: CASSLLGQGELGALF. CDR3 nucleotides: TGTGCCAGCAGTTTATTGGGACAGGGGGAATTGGGGGCCCTTTTT.

This clone has a handful of counts. The chain combines TRBV6-1 with TRBJ1-6; no clear D. V was clipped by 2 bases and J by 7 bases, with 6 bases between them. This CDR3 is built from 13 residues. The germline V gene encodes CDR1 MNHNS and CDR2 SASEGT. The CDR3 here is CASSESKNSPLHF. CDR3 nucleotide sequence: TGTGCCAGCAGTGAATCTAAGAATTCACCCCTCCACTTT.

This clone was counted a single time. CDR3 region: CASSQARTGKETQYF. CDR3 nucleotides: TGTGCCAGCAGCCAAGCCCGGACAGGGAAAGAGACCCAGTACTTC. The V call is TRBV14, the J call TRBJ2-5; 8 bases are shared with TRBD1. The CDR3 runs 15 residues. The V gene end was trimmed by 1 base and the J gene end by 3 bases; junction bases not matched to a gene: 4. The germline CDR1 and CDR2 sequences are SGHDN and FVKESK.

The chain has TRBV24-1 and TRBJ2-3; no reliable D call. V lost 3 bases and J lost 2, with 8 bases in between. Germline CDR1 is KGHDR and CDR2 is SFDVKD. The CDR3 consists of 14 residues. The CDR3 spells CATSDARNTDTQYF. In nucleotides, the CDR3 is TGTGCCACCAGTGATGCGCGAAACACAGATACGCAGTATTTT.

The chain's CDR3 is CASSLVPDSSYEQYV. Written as DNA, the CDR3 is TGTGCCAGCAGCTTAGTTCCTGACTCATCCTACGAGCAGTACGTC. This chain uses TRBV7-2 with TRBJ2-7, with D uncertain. The CDR3 totals 15 residues. The germline V and J ends were trimmed by 1 base and 1 base, with 11 bases remaining between them. The germline CDR1 and CDR2 sequences are SGHTA and FQGNSA.

V is TRBV6-5 and J is TRBJ2-1; TRBD2 is a possible D gene (6 bases). CDR3 length equals 14 residues. V shed 6 bases and J shed 0 bases, with 9 bases lying between them. Germline-derived CDR1 and CDR2 are MNHEY and SVGAGI. The CDR3 protein is CASSRGSSYNEQFF. The CDR3 DNA is TGTGCCAGCAGCCGGGGGAGCTCCTACAATGAGCAGTTCTTC.

The gene calls are TRBV6-4 and TRBJ2-1, with 7 bases aligning to TRBD2. The CDR3 loop spans 16 amino acids. V lost 7 bases to trimming and J lost 4 bases; unmatched junction nucleotides: 13. Germline assignment: CDR1 MRHNA and CDR2 SNTAGT. In DNA form, the CDR3 reads TGTGCCAGCACCCTACGTGGCGGGGGAACTTACAATGAGCAGTTCTTC. Translated: CASTLRGGGTYNEQFF.

This clone has more than one count but fewer than ten. V and J are TRBV5-1 and TRBJ1-1, with D possibly being TRBD1 (5 bases). Trimming took off 4 bases at V and 5 bases at J, with 12 bases between the two ends. Germline V CDR1 and CDR2: SGHRS, YFSETQ. This CDR3 is 13 amino acids long. CDR3 DNA: TGCGCCAGCAGCACAGGTCGTTGGACTGAAGCTTTCTTT. It specifies CASSTGRWTEAFF. Drawing the rest from reference TRBV5-1 and TRBJ1-1, the complete variable domain is KAGVTQTPRYLIKTRGQQVTLSCSPISGHRSVSWYQQTPGQGLQFLFEYFSETQRNKGNFPGRFSGRQFSNSRSEMNVSTLELGDSALYLCASSTGRWTEAFFGQGTRLTVV.

The chain uses TRBV5-5 and TRBJ1-6, with 10 bases identical to TRBD1. CDR3 length: 17 residues. V lost 5 bases to trimming and J lost 1 base; unmatched junction nucleotides: 6. The germline gives CDR1 SGHKS, CDR2 YYEKEE (reference sequence). The CDR3 is CASRATGGISYNSPLHF. Written as DNA, the CDR3 is TGTGCCAGCAGGGCGACAGGGGGCATTTCCTATAATTCACCCCTCCACTTT.

The chain recombines TRBV5-1 with TRBJ2-3; 9 nucleotides line up with TRBD2. The V segment lost 0 bases and the J segment 4 bases; nucleotides outside the gene matches: 15. CDR1 and CDR2 from the germline V gene are SGHRS and YFSETQ. CDR3 size: 19 residues. CDR3 protein: CASSLGPFRAGGTADTQYF. The CDR3 bases are TGCGCCAGCAGCTTGGGGCCCTTCAGAGCGGGGGGCACCGCAGATACGCAGTATTTT.

The chain links TRBV6-4 to TRBJ2-1; perhaps TRBD2 as D (5 bases). Germline CDR1 MRHNA, CDR2 SNTAGT. V was shortened by 4 bases and J by 7 bases, with 17 bases between the two germline ends. This CDR3 region has 15 residues. Written as DNA, the CDR3 is TGTGCCAGCAGTGTAAAACTAGTGGGAGCAAATGAGCAGTTCTTC. As protein: CASSVKLVGANEQFF.

This clone was seen just once. This rearrangement joins TRBV10-1 to TRBJ2-2; 9 bases agree with TRBD2. The germline V gene encodes CDR1 WNHNN and CDR2 SYGVQD (reference sequence). The CDR3 spans 15 residues. Trimming took 4 bases from V and 4 from J; bases not matched to a gene: 4. CDR3 loop: CASSVQAGGTGELFF. The CDR3 bases are TGCGCCAGCAGTGTACAAGCGGGGGGCACCGGGGAGCTGTTTTTT.

This clone was found once. The chain uses TRBV24-1 and TRBJ2-2, with 12 bases lining up with TRBD2. The germline V gene encodes CDR1 KGHDR and CDR2 SFDVKD. CDR3 length: 17 amino acids. The V and J ends lost 4 bases and 5 bases, in that order; junction bases with no gene match: 7. CDR3 residues: CATSDPHGLAGTGELFF. DNA for the CDR3: TGTGCCACCAGTGACCCTCACGGACTAGCGGGGACCGGGGAGCTGTTTTTT.

This clone occurred once. The gene calls are TRBV11-2 and TRBJ2-1; the D is unclear. Trimming took 4 bases from V and 6 from J, leaving 16 bases between them. Germline values: CDR1 SGHAT, CDR2 FQNNGV. This CDR3 is built from 15 residues. The DNA for the CDR3 is TGTGCCAGCAGCTCCTCGGGTCAGACTTTCAATGAGCAGTTCTTC. It encodes CASSSSGQTFNEQFF.

The J gene is TRBJ2-3, the V gene TRBV4-1; 11 bases are shared with TRBD1. The CDR3 contains 17 residues. The V gene's germline CDR1 is MGHRA and CDR2 YSYEKL. V was pared by 4 bases and J by 1 base, with 7 bases of the junction left unmatched. CDR3 nucleotide sequence: TGCGCCAGCAGCCGTGGACAGGGGGCGCGAGGCACAGATACGCAGTATTTT. Translated, it gives CASSRGQGARGTDTQYF.

The chain couples TRBV5-1 to TRBJ1-5, with D possibly matching TRBD1 (5 bases). This CDR3 contains 16 residues. Germline assignment: CDR1 SGHRS and CDR2 YFSETQ. Trimming shortened V by 4 bases and J by 0 bases, and 14 bases separated the two germline ends. The CDR3, as DNA: TGCGCCAGCAGCCCGGGGGACGTGATTAGCAATCAGCCCCAGCATTTT. Translation: CASSPGDVISNQPQHF.

CDR3 sequence reads: CASSSLGGANEKLFF. CDR3 nucleotides: TGTGCCAGCAGTTCGCTGGGGGGGGCGAATGAAAAACTGTTTTTT. The chain employs TRBV28 and TRBJ1-4; perhaps TRBD1 as D (6 bases). The V gene lost 4 bases and the J gene lost 5 bases, with 14 bases spanning the gap. The germline V gene encodes CDR1 MDHEN and CDR2 SYDVKM. The length of the CDR3 is 15 residues.

This sequence joins TRBV12-3 or TRBV12-4 and TRBJ1-3, with D unresolved. The CDR3 is 11 residues long. The ends were cut back, 7 bases at V and 4 bases at J, with 5 bases in the middle. Written as DNA, the CDR3 is TGTGCCAGCATCTTGGGAAACACCATATATTTT. It codes for CASILGNTIYF.

The chain has TRBV10-2 and TRBJ2-7, with D possibly matching TRBD2 (5 bases). The CDR3 has 14 amino acids. Trimming stripped 5 bases from V and 5 bases from J, with 16 bases between. Per the germline V gene, CDR1 is WSHSY and CDR2 is SAAADI. The CDR3 DNA is TGCGCCAGCAGTCGCCTCACGGGGTTCGACGAGCAGTACGTC. Translation: CASSRLTGFDEQYV.

The gene calls are TRBV11-1 and TRBJ2-2, with 8 bases matching TRBD2. Germline CDR1 is SGHAT and CDR2 is FQDESV (reference sequence). V was pared by 0 bases and J by 4 bases, with 4 bases of the junction left unmatched. This CDR3 comprises 16 residues. Written as DNA, the CDR3 is TGTGCCAGCAGCTTAGCCCAGCGGGGGCTCACCGGGGAGCTGTTTTTT. Protein sequence: CASSLAQRGLTGELFF.

The chain couples TRBV9 to TRBJ1-3; possibly TRBD1 for D (5 bases). Germline V gene data show CDR1 as SGDLS and CDR2 as YYNGEE. The CDR3 contains 14 residues. V shed 4 bases and J shed 4 bases, with 12 bases lying between them. The CDR3 nucleotides are TGTGCCAGCAGCCGGGGGGAAATCGGAAACACCATATATTTT. This translates into CASSRGEIGNTIYF.

The chain carries TRBV12-5 and TRBJ1-4; 8 nucleotides agree with TRBD1. The V segment lost 6 bases and the J segment 6 bases; nucleotides outside the gene matches: 6. Germline values: CDR1 LGHNT, CDR2 FRNRAP. The length of the CDR3 is 14 residues. CDR3 bases: TGTGCTAGTGGCTCCGGGACAGGAGATGAAAAACTGTTTTTT. This translates into CASGSGTGDEKLFF.

The V and J genes are TRBV10-1 and TRBJ1-5; D is ambiguous. Looked up from germline, CDR1 is WNHNN and CDR2 is SYGVQD (reference sequence). Trimming removed 6 bases from V and 0 bases from J, with 21 bases in between. The length of the CDR3 is 18 residues. The CDR3 sequence: CASRPCLCPLCSNQPQHF. CDR3 DNA: TGCGCCAGCAGACCATGCTTGTGCCCACTGTGTAGCAATCAGCCCCAGCATTTT.